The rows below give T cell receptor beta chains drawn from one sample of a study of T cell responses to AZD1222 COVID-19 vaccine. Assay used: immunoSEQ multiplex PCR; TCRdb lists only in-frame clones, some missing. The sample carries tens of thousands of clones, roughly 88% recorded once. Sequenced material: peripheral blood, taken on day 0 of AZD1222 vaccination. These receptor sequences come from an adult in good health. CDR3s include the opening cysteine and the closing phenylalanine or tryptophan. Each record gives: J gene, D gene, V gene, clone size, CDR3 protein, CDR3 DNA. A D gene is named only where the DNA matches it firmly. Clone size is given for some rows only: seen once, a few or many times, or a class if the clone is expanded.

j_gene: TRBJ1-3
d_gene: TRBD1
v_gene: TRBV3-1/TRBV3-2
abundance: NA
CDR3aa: CASSLWTGTSGNTIYF
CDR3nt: TGTGCCAGCAGCTTATGGACAGGAACCTCTGGAAACACCATATATTTT

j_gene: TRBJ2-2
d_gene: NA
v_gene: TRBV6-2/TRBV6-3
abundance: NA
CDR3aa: CASSYGQTGELFF
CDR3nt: TGTGCCAGCAGTTACGGGCAGACCGGGGAGCTGTTTTTT

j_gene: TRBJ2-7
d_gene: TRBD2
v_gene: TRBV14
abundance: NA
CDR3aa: CATSAGVINEQYF
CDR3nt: TGTGCCACTTCAGCGGGAGTCATAAACGAGCAGTACTTC

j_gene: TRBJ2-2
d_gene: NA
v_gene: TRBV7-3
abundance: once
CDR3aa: CASSLSYTGELFF
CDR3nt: TGTGCCAGCAGCTTAAGTTACACCGGGGAGCTGTTTTTT

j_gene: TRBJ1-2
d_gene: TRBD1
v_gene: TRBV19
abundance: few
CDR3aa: CASSDRVGGYTF
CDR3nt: TGTGCCAGTAGTGACAGGGTTGGGGGCTACACCTTC

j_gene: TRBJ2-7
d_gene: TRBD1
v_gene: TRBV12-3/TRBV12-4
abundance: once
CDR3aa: CASSHRDRVEQYF
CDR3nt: TGTGCCAGCAGCCACCGGGACAGGGTCGAGCAGTACTTC

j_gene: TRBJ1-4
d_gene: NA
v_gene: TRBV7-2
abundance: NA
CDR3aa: CASSLGDATNEKLFF
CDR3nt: TGTGCCAGCAGCTTAGGGGATGCAACTAATGAAAAACTGTTTTTT

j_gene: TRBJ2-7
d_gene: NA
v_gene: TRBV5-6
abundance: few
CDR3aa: CASSYLAREQYF
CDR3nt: TGTGCCAGCAGCTATCTGGCCCGGGAGCAGTACTTC

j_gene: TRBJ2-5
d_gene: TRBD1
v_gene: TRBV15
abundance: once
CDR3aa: CATSRGDRGLETQYF
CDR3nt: TGTGCCACCAGCAGAGGGGACAGGGGGCTAGAGACCCAGTACTTC

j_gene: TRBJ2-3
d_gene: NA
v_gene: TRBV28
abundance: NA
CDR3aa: CASGGDSASTDTQYF
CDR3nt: TGTGCCAGCGGGGGCGACTCAGCTAGCACAGATACGCAGTATTTT

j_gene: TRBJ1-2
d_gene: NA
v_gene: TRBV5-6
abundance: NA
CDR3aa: CASSQIRGTGYTF
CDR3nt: TGTGCCAGCAGCCAAATTCGGGGCACGGGCTACACCTTC

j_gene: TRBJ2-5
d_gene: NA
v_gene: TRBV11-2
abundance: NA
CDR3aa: CASSIDTQETQYF
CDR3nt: TGTGCCAGCAGCATCGATACACAAGAGACCCAGTACTTC

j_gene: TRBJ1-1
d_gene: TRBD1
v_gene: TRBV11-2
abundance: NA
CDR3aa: CASSTDRGRGAFF
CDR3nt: TGTGCCAGCAGCACCGACAGGGGGCGGGGGGCTTTCTTT

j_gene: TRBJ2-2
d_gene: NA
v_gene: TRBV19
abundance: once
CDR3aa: CASSLGISTGELFF
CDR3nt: TGTGCCAGTAGTCTAGGTATTTCCACCGGGGAGCTGTTTTTT

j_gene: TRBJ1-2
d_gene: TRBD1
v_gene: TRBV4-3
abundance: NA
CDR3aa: CASSQDGGQGRGYTF
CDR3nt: TGCGCCAGCAGCCAAGATGGAGGACAGGGCCGTGGCTACACCTTC

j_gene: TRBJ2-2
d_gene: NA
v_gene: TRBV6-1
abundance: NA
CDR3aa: CASSEAETGELFF
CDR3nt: TGTGCCAGCAGTGAAGCCGAGACCGGGGAGCTGTTTTTT

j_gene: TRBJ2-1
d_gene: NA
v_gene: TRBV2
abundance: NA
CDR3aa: CASRGYNEQFF
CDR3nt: TGTGCCAGCAGGGGTTACAATGAGCAGTTCTTC

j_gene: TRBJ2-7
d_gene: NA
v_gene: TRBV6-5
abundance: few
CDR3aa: CASSIVQGPYYEQYF
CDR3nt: TGTGCCAGCAGCATCGTTCAGGGGCCCTATTACGAGCAGTACTTC

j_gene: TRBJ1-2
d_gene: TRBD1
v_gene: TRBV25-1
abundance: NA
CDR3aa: CASSDPTGGSYGYTF
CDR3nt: TGTGCCAGCAGTGACCCGACAGGGGGGTCCTATGGCTACACCTTC

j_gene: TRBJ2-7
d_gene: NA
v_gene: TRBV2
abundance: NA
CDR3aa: CASSFDPAYEQYF
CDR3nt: TGTGCCAGCAGTTTCGACCCCGCCTACGAGCAGTACTTC

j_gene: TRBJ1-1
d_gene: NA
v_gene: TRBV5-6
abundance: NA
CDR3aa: CASSALKELNTEAFF
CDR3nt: TGTGCCAGCAGCGCTTTAAAAGAACTGAACACTGAAGCTTTCTTT

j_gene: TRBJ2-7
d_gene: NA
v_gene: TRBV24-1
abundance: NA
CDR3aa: CATSDARERDMGEQYF
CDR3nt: TGTGCCACCAGTGACGCGCGGGAGCGGGACATGGGCGAGCAGTACTTC

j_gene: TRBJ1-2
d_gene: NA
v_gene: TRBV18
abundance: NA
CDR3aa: CASSPGEGYGYTF
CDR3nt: TGTGCCAGCTCCCCAGGGGAGGGCTATGGCTACACCTTC

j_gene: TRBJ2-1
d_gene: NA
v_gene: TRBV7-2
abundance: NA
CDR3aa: CASSPGPNEQFF
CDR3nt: TGTGCCAGCAGCCCAGGCCCCAATGAGCAGTTCTTC

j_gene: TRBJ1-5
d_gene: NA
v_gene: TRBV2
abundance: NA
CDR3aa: CASSELGGSGQPQHF
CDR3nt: TGTGCCAGCAGTGAATTGGGGGGTTCGGGTCAGCCCCAGCATTTT

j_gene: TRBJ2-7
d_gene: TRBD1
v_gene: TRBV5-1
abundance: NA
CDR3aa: CASSWTGTGEYEQYF
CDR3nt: TGCGCCAGCAGCTGGACCGGGACAGGGGAGTACGAGCAGTACTTC

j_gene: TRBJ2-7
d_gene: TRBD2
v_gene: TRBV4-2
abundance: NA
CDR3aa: CASSQVPVSGAPSYEQYF
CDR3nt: TGTGCCAGCAGCCAAGTCCCCGTTAGCGGGGCCCCCTCCTACGAGCAGTACTTC

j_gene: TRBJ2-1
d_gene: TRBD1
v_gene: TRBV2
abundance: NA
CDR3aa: CASSHRTGAGNEQFF
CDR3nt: TGTGCCAGCAGTCACCGGACAGGGGCGGGCAATGAGCAGTTCTTC

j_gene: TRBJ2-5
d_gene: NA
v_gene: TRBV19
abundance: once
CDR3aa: CASSILRGETQYF
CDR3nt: TGTGCCAGTAGTATCCTTCGGGGAGAGACCCAGTACTTC

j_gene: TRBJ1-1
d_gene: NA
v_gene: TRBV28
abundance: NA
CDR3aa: CASSLTTGTEAFF
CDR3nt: TGTGCCAGCAGTTTAACAACCGGCACTGAAGCTTTCTTT

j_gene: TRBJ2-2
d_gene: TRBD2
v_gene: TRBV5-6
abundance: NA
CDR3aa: CASTLGLAVWNTGELFF
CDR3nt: TGTGCCAGCACCCTAGGACTAGCGGTTTGGAACACCGGGGAGCTGTTTTTT

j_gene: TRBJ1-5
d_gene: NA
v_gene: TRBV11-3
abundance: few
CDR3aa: CASSLATMGQGKNQPQHF
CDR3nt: TGTGCCAGCAGCTTAGCTACTATGGGGCAGGGTAAAAATCAGCCCCAGCATTTT

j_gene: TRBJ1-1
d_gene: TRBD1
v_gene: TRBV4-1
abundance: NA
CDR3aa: CASSLMGTGNTEAFF
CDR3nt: TGCGCCAGCAGCCTAATGGGGACAGGGAACACTGAAGCTTTCTTT

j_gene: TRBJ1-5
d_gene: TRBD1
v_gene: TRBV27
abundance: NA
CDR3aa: CASSLTGGNQPQHF
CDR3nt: TGTGCCAGCAGTCTTACAGGGGGTAATCAGCCCCAGCATTTT

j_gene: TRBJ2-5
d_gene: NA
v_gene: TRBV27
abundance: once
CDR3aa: CASRIRQEPQETQYF
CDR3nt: TGTGCCAGCAGGATACGACAGGAACCCCAAGAGACCCAGTACTTC

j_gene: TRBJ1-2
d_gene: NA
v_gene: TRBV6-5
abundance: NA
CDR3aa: CASRTPQGNYGYTF
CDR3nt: TGTGCCAGCAGGACCCCGCAGGGGAACTATGGCTACACCTTC